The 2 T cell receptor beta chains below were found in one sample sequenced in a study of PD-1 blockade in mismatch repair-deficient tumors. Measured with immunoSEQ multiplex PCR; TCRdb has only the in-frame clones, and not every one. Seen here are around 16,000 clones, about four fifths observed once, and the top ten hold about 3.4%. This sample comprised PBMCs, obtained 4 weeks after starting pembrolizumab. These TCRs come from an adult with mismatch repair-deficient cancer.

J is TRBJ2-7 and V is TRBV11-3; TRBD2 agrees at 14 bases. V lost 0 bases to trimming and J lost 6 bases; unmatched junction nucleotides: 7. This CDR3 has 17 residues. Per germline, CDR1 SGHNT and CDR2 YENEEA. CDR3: CASSLDLGLAGVFEQYF. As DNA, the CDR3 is TGTGCCAGCAGCTTAGACCTGGGACTAGCGGGAGTTTTCGAGCAGTACTTC.

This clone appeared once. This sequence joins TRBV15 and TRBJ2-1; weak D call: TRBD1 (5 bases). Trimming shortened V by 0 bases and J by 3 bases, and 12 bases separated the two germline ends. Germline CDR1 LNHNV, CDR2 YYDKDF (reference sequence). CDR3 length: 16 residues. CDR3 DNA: TGTGCCACCAGCAGAGATCAGCAGGGATACTACAATGAGCAGTTCTTC. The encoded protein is CATSRDQQGYYNEQFF.